These T cell receptor beta chains were read from a single sample in a study of shared clonotypes between healthy human individuals. Generated by immunoSEQ multiplex PCR, the TCRdb table keeps only in-frame clones and is missing some. Of hundreds of thousands of clones listed, approximately 95% are singletons. The sequencing input was naive CD8+ T cells sorted from blood. Receptors were obtained from a woman aged 30 to 39 in good health. Each CDR3 is given with its conserved first and last residue. The D gene is left open where the match is weak. Clone sizes are given selectively: once, few, many, or a class where the clone is expanded.

>TRBV2|-|TRBJ2-3|TRBD1
CASSVPRTGTTDTQYF
TGTGCCAGCAGTGTACCTCGGACAGGGACCACAGATACGCAGTATTTT
>TRBV6-1|-|TRBJ2-7|-
CASSEARKVPYEQYF
TGTGCCAGCAGTGAAGCGCGAAAGGTTCCCTACGAGCAGTACTTC
>TRBV6-5|-|TRBJ2-7|TRBD2
CASSYAEGLAGYEQYF
TGTGCCAGCAGTTACGCCGAGGGACTAGCGGGGTACGAGCAGTACTTC
>TRBV23-1|-|TRBJ1-2|-
CASSHWDGANYGYTF
TGCGCCAGCAGTCATTGGGACGGAGCTAACTATGGCTACACCTTC
>TRBV4-1|-|TRBJ2-5|-
CASSQPIGTEETQYF
TGCGCCAGCAGCCAACCCATCGGGACGGAAGAGACCCAGTACTTC
>TRBV7-9|-|TRBJ1-2|TRBD1
CASSLGTGDDYGYTF
TGTGCCAGCAGCCTGGGGACAGGGGACGACTATGGCTACACCTTC
>TRBV30|-|TRBJ2-7|TRBD2
CAWSILAGAFVNF
TGTGCCTGGAGTATACTAGCGGGAGCGTTTGTGAACTTC
>TRBV4-1|-|TRBJ1-2|-
CASSQDGLVEGRHYGYTF
TGCGCCAGCAGCCAAGACGGTCTTGTTGAGGGGAGACACTATGGCTACACCTTC
>TRBV5-1|-|TRBJ1-2|-
CASSLVGANYGYTF
TGCGCCAGCAGCTTGGTCGGGGCAAACTATGGCTACACCTTC
>TRBV6-5|-|TRBJ2-7|-
CASSYTGSTYEQYF
TGTGCCAGCAGTTACACAGGGTCCACCTACGAGCAGTACTTC
>TRBV7-6|-|TRBJ2-2|-
CASSHTTANTGELFF
TGTGCCAGCAGCCATACGACAGCGAACACCGGGGAGCTGTTTTTT
>TRBV29-1|-|TRBJ2-2|-
CSVEGTENTGELFF
TGCAGCGTTGAAGGGACAGAAAACACCGGGGAGCTGTTTTTT
>TRBV28|-|TRBJ2-7|TRBD2
CASSELAGGPHEQYF
TGTGCCAGCAGTGAGCTAGCGGGAGGGCCCCACGAGCAGTACTTC
>TRBV4-1|-|TRBJ2-1|-
CASSQDQESEQFF
TGCGCCAGCAGCCAAGATCAGGAGAGTGAGCAGTTCTTC
>TRBV29-1|-|TRBJ2-1|-
CSVAGLAPFF
TGCAGCGTTGCGGGCCTAGCCCCTTTCTTC
>TRBV7-9|-|TRBJ2-7|-
CASSSGDSYEQYF
TGTGCCAGCAGCTCAGGGGACTCCTACGAGCAGTACTTC
>TRBV5-1|-|TRBJ2-7|-
CASSLAPSLTYEQYF
TGCGCCAGCAGCTTGGCGCCCAGTCTTACCTACGAGCAGTACTTC
>TRBV6-6|-|TRBJ1-5|-
CASSATPDGNQPQHF
TGTGCCAGCAGTGCAACCCCCGACGGCAATCAGCCCCAGCATTTT
>TRBV28|-|TRBJ2-7|-
CASSLPRETYEQYF
TGTGCCAGCAGCCTACCACGGGAGACCTACGAGCAGTACTTC
>TRBV2|-|TRBJ1-2|TRBD1
CASSPGQGAPGYGYTF
TGTGCCAGCAGTCCCGGGCAGGGGGCCCCGGGATATGGCTACACCTTC
>TRBV19|-|TRBJ1-5|-
CASSIVFGELQPQHF
TGTGCCAGTAGTATCGTCTTCGGGGAATTACAGCCCCAGCATTTT
>TRBV5-1|-|TRBJ2-7|TRBD2
CASSLKVTGTSGIYEQYF
TGCGCCAGCAGCCTAAAAGTAACAGGGACTAGCGGGATCTACGAGCAGTACTTC
>TRBV28|-|TRBJ2-1|-
CASSPTPYEQFF
TGTGCCAGCAGTCCAACCCCCTATGAGCAGTTCTTC
>TRBV4-2|-|TRBJ2-7|TRBD2
CASSQDAGLAATYEQYF
TGTGCCAGCAGCCAAGATGCGGGACTAGCGGCGACCTACGAGCAGTACTTC
>TRBV27|-|TRBJ2-7|TRBD1
CASSYRDRAYEQYF
TGTGCCAGCAGTTATCGGGACAGGGCCTACGAGCAGTACTTC
>TRBV27|-|TRBJ1-4|TRBD1
CASSSDRGLNEKLFF
TGTGCCAGCAGTTCGGACAGGGGACTGAATGAAAAACTGTTTTTT
>TRBV27|once|TRBJ2-7|-
CATSSDLRYEQYF
TGTGCCACCAGTTCTGACCTACGCTACGAGCAGTACTTC
>TRBV5-1|-|TRBJ1-2|-
CASSLGGSGYTF
TGCGCCAGCAGCCTCGGGGGTTCTGGCTACACCTTC
>TRBV11-2|-|TRBJ2-3|-
CASSLLPQGRIDTQYF
TGTGCCAGCAGCTTACTTCCTCAAGGAAGAATAGATACGCAGTATTTT
>TRBV11-3|-|TRBJ2-7|TRBD2
CATTGTSAYEQYF
TGTGCCACCACCGGGACTAGCGCATACGAGCAGTACTTC
>TRBV27|-|TRBJ2-1|-
CASSPAGGRLEQFF
TGTGCCAGCAGTCCGGCGGGTGGGCGGTTAGAGCAGTTCTTC
>TRBV28|-|TRBJ2-7|TRBD2
CASSFVAGGPGEQYF
TGTGCCAGCAGCTTCGTAGCGGGAGGGCCTGGTGAGCAGTACTTC
>TRBV27|once|TRBJ2-7|TRBD2
CASSPSLAGGIYEQYF
TGTGCCAGCAGTCCATCATTAGCGGGAGGTATCTACGAGCAGTACTTC
>TRBV19|-|TRBJ1-5|-
CASIRVGGGNQPQHF
TGTGCCAGTATCAGGGTGGGTGGGGGCAATCAGCCCCAGCATTTT
>TRBV5-4|-|TRBJ2-5|-
CASSSGIQETQYF
TGTGCCAGCAGTTCCGGGATACAAGAGACCCAGTACTTC
>TRBV19|-|TRBJ1-5|TRBD1
CASSIRHPGGSFDQPQHF
TGTGCCAGTAGTATACGTCATCCAGGGGGTTCATTCGATCAGCCCCAGCATTTT
>TRBV28|-|TRBJ2-7|-
CASSSTRSGDEQYF
TGTGCCAGCAGCTCGACTAGGAGTGGTGACGAGCAGTACTTC
>TRBV27|-|TRBJ2-7|TRBD2
CASRPTSASSYEQYF
TGTGCCAGCAGACCTACTAGCGCAAGCTCCTACGAGCAGTACTTC
>TRBV28|-|TRBJ1-2|TRBD1
CASRPQGANYGYTF
TGTGCCAGCAGGCCCCAGGGGGCTAACTATGGCTACACCTTC